This T cell receptor beta chain was recorded in a study of blood T cell repertoires in COVID-19. Profiling relied on immunoSEQ multiplex PCR, and the TCRdb table lists in-frame clones only, not all of them. The sample yields about 210,000 clones, roughly 88% seen once. The source is a man in his forties with acute COVID-19. Sequencing input: PBMCs or T cells enriched from blood (not recorded which).

In DNA form, the CDR3 reads TGCGCCAGCAGTCAAACTACAGACCGGACAGGGAGGAACATTCAGTACTTC. As protein: CASSQTTDRTGRNIQYF. The rearrangement links TRBV23-1 to TRBJ2-4, with 8 bases identical to TRBD1. TRBV23-1 is annotated as an ORF whose role is uncertain. V dropped 2 bases and J dropped 7; count of bases not matched to a gene: 13. The CDR3 has 17 amino acids.